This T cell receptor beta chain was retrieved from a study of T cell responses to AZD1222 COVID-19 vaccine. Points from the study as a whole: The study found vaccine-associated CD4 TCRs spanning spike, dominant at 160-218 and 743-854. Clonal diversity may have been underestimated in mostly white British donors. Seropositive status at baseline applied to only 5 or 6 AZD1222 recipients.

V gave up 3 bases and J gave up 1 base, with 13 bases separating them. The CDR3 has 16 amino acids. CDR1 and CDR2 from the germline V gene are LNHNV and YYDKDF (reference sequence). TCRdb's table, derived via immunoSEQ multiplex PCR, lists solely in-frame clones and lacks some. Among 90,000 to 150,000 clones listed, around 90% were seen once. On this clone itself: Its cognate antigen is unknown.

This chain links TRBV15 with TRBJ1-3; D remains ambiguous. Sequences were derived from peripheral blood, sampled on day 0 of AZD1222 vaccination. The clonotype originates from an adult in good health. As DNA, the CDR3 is TGTGCCACCAGCAGGGGTTTGACGGAGTCTGGAAACACCATATATTTT. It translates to CATSRGLTESGNTIYF. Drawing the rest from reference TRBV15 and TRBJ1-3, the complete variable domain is DAMVIQNPRYQVTQFGKPVTLSCSQTLNHNVMYWYQQKSSQAPKLLFHYYDKDFNNEADTPDNFQSRRPNTSFCFLDIRSPGLGDTAMYLCATSRGLTESGNTIYFGEGSWLTVV.